This TCR beta chain was sequenced for a study of T cells after yellow fever vaccination. Findings and limits, study-wide: Most primary-vaccination clones recurred post-booster (more than 95% CD4, just over 85% CD8).

TCRdb fed the 5' RACE reads into MiXCR, producing one record per CDR3 protein. The profile covers 150,000 to 200,000 distinct CDR3 sequences, with roughly 6.2% appearing a single time and 2.5% to 3.5% taken by the ten largest. This clonotype was found many times. What it recognizes is unknown. This TCR derives from a man aged 18 to 35 who received the YFV17D yellow fever vaccine. The material sequenced was CD4+ T cells sorted from PBMCs, taken on the day of the first yellow fever vaccination.

The CDR3 here is CASSYSGTGNTEAFF. DNA for the CDR3: TGTGCCAGCAGCTACTCCGGGACAGGGAACACTGAAGCTTTCTTT. The chain joins TRBV7-9 to TRBJ1-1, with TRBD1 identical over 8 bases. The germline gives CDR1 SEHNR, CDR2 FQNEAQ (reference sequence). The trim removed 4 bases at V and 1 base at J, leaving 5 bases unmatched. The CDR3 consists of 15 residues.